Listed below are T cell receptor beta chains from one sample, sequenced in a study of early T cells in non-severe SARS-CoV-2 infection. TCRdb re-called the 5' RACE reads with MiXCR, one entry per CDR3 protein. The sample has about 46,000 distinct CDR3 sequences, 5% to 6.5% seen once; the top ten hold under 7%. The specimen comprised whole blood, sampled at baseline. The receptor set was obtained from an adult who was a healthcare worker with PCR-confirmed SARS-CoV-2 infection or an uninfected control (not recorded which). Each CDR3 is given with its conserved first and last residue. Each record gives: clone size, J gene, V gene, D gene, CDR3 DNA, CDR3 protein. A D gene is named only where the DNA matches it firmly. Rows may omit the clone size; those that give it use once, few, many or a size class.

few | TRBJ2-5 | TRBV6-6 | NA | TGTGCCAGCAGGGGGCTGGGAGAGACCCAGTACTTC | CASRGLGETQYF
many | TRBJ2-4 | TRBV29-1 | NA | TGCAGCGTCGGGAGAGCCAAAAACATTCAGTACTTC | CSVGRAKNIQYF
NA | TRBJ2-3 | TRBV6-1 | NA | TGTGCCAGCAGAGTGGACACTTGGACCACAGATACGCAGTATTTT | CASRVDTWTTDTQYF
many | TRBJ1-3 | TRBV19 | NA | TGTGCCAGTATACCCGACGGGAGAAACACCATATATTTT | CASIPDGRNTIYF
NA | TRBJ2-7 | TRBV11-2 | NA | TGTGCCAGCAGCTTAAAACTCCTACCGGGACCACTCTCCTACGAGCAGTACTTC | CASSLKLLPGPLSYEQYF
few | TRBJ1-2 | TRBV12-3/TRBV12-4 | NA | TGTGCCAGCAGTATCATATCTTCCCACGGCTACACCTTC | CASSIISSHGYTF
many | TRBJ2-3 | TRBV27 | NA | TGTGCCAGCACCCCGGTGGCAACTAGGGAAGATACGCAGTATTTT | CASTPVATREDTQYF
many | TRBJ2-7 | TRBV7-9 | TRBD2 | TGTGCCAGCAGGGGACTAGCGGTTTACGAGCAGTACTTC | CASRGLAVYEQYF
few | TRBJ2-5 | TRBV24-1 | TRBD1 | TGTGCCACCAGTGGAGGCCCCCTTCTCGGACAGGGAAAAGAGACCCAGTACTTC | CATSGGPLLGQGKETQYF
NA | TRBJ2-7 | TRBV6-6 | TRBD1 | TGTGCCAGCAGAATTGGGACAGGAGGAACCTACGAGCAGTACTTC | CASRIGTGGTYEQYF
many | TRBJ2-5 | TRBV20-1 | NA | TGCAGTGCTATACGGGGGTCTCAAGAGACCCAGTACTTC | CSAIRGSQETQYF
NA | TRBJ2-3 | TRBV7-2 | TRBD2 | TGTGCCAGCAGCTTAGGAGGCGGGGGGAGCACAGATACGCAGTATTTT | CASSLGGGGSTDTQYF
NA | TRBJ1-5 | TRBV19 | NA | TGTGCCAGTAGTATTGGGACACTCTTCGATCAGCCCCAGCATTTT | CASSIGTLFDQPQHF
many | TRBJ2-7 | TRBV3-1 | NA | TGTGCCAGCAGCCGTGCGAGCGGGTACTACGAGCAGTACTTC | CASSRASGYYEQYF
few | TRBJ2-7 | TRBV2 | NA | TGTGCCAGCAGAGAAATCCGGGACCCCGAGGGGGAGCAGTACTTC | CASREIRDPEGEQYF
many | TRBJ1-6 | TRBV18 | NA | TGTGCCAGCTCACCGGACACCTATAATTCACCCCTCCACTTT | CASSPDTYNSPLHF
many | TRBJ1-1 | TRBV6-1 | TRBD1 | TGTGCCAGCCACCCGAGGGGGCTAGAAGCTTTCTTT | CASHPRGLEAFF
once | TRBJ2-4 | TRBV6-1 | NA | TGTGCCAGCTCGCGGGGGGACAGAAACATTCAGTACTTC | CASSRGDRNIQYF
many | TRBJ2-1 | TRBV30 | NA | TGTGCCTGGAGTGTAGGCAGTTCCTACAATGAGCAGTTCTTC | CAWSVGSSYNEQFF
many | TRBJ1-2 | TRBV28 | NA | TGTGCCAGTCACGGGGCCCACTATGGCTACACCTTC | CASHGAHYGYTF
few | TRBJ2-1 | TRBV20-1 | NA | TGCAGTGCTAGAGTTGTCCGTGCGACGGGTGAGCAGTTCTTC | CSARVVRATGEQFF
many | TRBJ2-5 | TRBV7-6 | NA | TGTGCCAGCAGCTTAGGACCTTCCCAAGAGACCCAGTACTTC | CASSLGPSQETQYF
many | TRBJ2-1 | TRBV7-2 | NA | TGTGCCAGCACCTCGACTGTATACAATGAGCAGTTCTTC | CASTSTVYNEQFF
few | TRBJ2-2 | TRBV19 | NA | TGTGCCAGTACCGTGGACCGTGGAACCGGGGAGCTGTTTTTT | CASTVDRGTGELFF
many | TRBJ2-7 | TRBV5-6 | NA | TGTGCCAGCAGCTTATCCGGGAGCTCCTACGAGCAGTACTTC | CASSLSGSSYEQYF
NA | TRBJ1-1 | TRBV28 | NA | TGTGCCAGCAGCGGGGACGGTGCCGAAGCTTTCTTT | CASSGDGAEAFF
many | TRBJ2-7 | TRBV29-1 | TRBD2 | TGCAGCGTTTGGACTAGCTCTATCTACGAGCAGTACTTC | CSVWTSSIYEQYF
many | TRBJ2-7 | TRBV21-1 | NA | TGTGCCAGCAGCGGCCGGTGCAGGGGGCTATCGGGATCATCCTACGAGCAGTACTTC | CASSGRCRGLSGSSYEQYF